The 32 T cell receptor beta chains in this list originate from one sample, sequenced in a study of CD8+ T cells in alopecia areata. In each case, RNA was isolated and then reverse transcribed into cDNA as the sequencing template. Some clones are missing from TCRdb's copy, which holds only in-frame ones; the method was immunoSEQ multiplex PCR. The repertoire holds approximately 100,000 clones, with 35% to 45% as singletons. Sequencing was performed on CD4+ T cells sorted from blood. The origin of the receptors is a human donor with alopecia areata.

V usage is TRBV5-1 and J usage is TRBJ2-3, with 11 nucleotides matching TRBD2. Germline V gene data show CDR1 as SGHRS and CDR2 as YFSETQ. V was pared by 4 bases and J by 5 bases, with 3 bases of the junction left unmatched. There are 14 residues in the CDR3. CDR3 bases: TGCGCCAGCAGCATACTAGCGGGGGAAGATACGCAGTATTTT. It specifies CASSILAGEDTQYF.

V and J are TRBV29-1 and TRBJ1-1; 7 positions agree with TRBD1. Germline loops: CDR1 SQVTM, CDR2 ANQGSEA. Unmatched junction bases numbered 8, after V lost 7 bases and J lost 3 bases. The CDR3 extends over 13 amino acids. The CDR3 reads CSALTGAYTEAFF. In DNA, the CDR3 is TGCAGCGCACTAACAGGGGCGTACACTGAAGCTTTCTTT.

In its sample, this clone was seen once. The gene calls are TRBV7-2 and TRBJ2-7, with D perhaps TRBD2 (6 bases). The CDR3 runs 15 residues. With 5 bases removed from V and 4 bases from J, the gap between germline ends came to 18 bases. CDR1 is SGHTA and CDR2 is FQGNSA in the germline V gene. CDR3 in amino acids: CASSVDGGLGYEQYF. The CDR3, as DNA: TGTGCCAGCAGCGTAGACGGGGGACTGGGGTACGAGCAGTACTTC.

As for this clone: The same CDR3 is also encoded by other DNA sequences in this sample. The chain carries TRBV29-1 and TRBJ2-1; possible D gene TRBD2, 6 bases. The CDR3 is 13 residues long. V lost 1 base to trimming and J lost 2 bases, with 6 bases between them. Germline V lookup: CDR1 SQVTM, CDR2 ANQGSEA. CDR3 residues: CSVEGRAYNEQFF. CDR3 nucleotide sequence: TGCAGCGTTGAAGGGAGGGCCTACAATGAGCAGTTCTTC.

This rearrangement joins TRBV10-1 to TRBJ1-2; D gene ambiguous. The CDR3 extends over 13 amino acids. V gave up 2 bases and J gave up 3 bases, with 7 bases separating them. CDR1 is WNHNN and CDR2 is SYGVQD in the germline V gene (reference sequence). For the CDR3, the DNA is TGCGCCAGCAGTGAGCGCGTGGACTATGGCTACACCTTC. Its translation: CASSERVDYGYTF.

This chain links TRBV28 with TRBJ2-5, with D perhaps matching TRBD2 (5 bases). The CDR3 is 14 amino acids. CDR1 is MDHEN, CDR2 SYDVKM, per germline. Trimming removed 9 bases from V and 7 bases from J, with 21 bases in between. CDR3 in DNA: TGTGCCAGTAGTCCTTACAGTGGGAGTGGGACCCAGTACTTC. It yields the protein CASSPYSGSGTQYF.

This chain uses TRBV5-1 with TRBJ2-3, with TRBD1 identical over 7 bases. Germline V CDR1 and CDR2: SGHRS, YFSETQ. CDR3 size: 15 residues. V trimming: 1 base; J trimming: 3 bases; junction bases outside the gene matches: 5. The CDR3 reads CASSLQGVGTDTQYF. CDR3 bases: TGCGCCAGCAGCTTGCAGGGGGTTGGAACAGATACGCAGTATTTT.

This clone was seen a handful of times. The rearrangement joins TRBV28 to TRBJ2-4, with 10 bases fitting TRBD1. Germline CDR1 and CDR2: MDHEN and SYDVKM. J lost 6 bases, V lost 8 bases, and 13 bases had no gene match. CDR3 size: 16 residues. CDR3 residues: CASSEVGTGDLNIQYF. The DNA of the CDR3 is TGTGCCAGCTCTGAGGTCGGGACAGGGGACTTAAACATTCAGTACTTC.

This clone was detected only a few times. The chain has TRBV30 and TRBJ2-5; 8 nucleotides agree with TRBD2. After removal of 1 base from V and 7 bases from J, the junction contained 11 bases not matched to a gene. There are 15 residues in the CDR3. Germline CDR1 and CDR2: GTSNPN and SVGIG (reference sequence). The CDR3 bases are TGTGCCTGGAGTGGGGCCGCGGGAGGAAGGGGGACCCAGTACTTC. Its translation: CAWSGAAGGRGTQYF.

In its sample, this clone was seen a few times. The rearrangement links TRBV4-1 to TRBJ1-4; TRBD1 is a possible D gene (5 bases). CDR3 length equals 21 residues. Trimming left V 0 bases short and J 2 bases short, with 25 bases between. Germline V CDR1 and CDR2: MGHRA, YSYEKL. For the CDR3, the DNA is TGCGCCAGCAGCCAAGAGATAGCGAGGGACCGGCGGGTTTCGACTAATGAAAAACTGTTTTTT. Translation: CASSQEIARDRRVSTNEKLFF.

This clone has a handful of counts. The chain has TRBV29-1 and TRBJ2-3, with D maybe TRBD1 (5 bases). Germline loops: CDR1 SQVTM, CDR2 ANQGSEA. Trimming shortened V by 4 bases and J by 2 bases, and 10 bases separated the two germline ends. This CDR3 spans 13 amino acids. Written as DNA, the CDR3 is TGCAGCGTTGGACGACAGTTCACAGATACGCAGTATTTT. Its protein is CSVGRQFTDTQYF.

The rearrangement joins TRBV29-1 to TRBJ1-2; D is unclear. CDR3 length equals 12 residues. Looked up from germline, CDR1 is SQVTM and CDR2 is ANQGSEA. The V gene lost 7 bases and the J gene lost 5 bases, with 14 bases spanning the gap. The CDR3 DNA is TGCAGCGCCGATGGGCCGGATTATGGCTACACCTTC. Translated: CSADGPDYGYTF. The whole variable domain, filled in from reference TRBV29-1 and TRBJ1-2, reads SAVISQKPSRDICQRGTSLTIQCQVDSQVTMMFWYRQQPGQSLTLIATANQGSEATYESGFVIDKFPISRPNLTFSTLTVSNMSPEDSSIYLCSADGPDYGYTFGSGTRLTVV.

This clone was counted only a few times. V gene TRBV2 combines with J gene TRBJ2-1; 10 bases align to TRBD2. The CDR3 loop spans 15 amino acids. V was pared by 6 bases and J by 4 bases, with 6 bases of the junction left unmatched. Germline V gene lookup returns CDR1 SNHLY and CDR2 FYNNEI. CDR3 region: CASSATSGAYNEQFF. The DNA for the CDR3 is TGTGCCAGCAGCGCTACTAGCGGGGCATACAATGAGCAGTTCTTC. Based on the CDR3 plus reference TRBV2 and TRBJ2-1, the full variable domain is EPEVTQTPSHQVTQMGQEVILRCVPISNHLYFYWYRQILGQKVEFLVSFYNNEISEKSEIFDDQFSVERPDGSNFTLKIRSTKLEDSAMYFCASSATSGAYNEQFFGPGTRLTVL.

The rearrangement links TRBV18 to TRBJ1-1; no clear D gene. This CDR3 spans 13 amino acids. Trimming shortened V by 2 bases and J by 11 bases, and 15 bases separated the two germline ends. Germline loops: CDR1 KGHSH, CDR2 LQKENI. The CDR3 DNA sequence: TGTGCCAGCTCACCAAAGAAAGACACCACGGCTTTCTTT. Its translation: CASSPKKDTTAFF.

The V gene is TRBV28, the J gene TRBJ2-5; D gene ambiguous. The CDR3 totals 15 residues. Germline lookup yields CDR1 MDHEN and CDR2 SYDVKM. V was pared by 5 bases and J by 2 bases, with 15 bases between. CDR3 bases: TGTGCCAGCAGTCCCCCGGAAAGGGCTCAAGAGACCCAGTACTTC. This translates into CASSPPERAQETQYF.

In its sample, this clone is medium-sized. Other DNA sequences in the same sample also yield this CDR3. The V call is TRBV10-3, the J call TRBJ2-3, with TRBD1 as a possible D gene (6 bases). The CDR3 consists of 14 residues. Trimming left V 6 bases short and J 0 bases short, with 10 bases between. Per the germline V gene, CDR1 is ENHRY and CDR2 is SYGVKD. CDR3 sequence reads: CAIRGAFSTDTQYF. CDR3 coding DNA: TGTGCCATCAGGGGGGCCTTCAGCACAGATACGCAGTATTTT.

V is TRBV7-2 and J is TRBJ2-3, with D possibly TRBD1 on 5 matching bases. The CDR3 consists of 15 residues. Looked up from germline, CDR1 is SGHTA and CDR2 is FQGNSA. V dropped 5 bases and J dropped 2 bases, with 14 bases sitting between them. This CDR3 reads CASSRVKGYTDTQYF. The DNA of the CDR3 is TGTGCCAGCAGCCGCGTTAAGGGGTACACAGATACGCAGTATTTT.

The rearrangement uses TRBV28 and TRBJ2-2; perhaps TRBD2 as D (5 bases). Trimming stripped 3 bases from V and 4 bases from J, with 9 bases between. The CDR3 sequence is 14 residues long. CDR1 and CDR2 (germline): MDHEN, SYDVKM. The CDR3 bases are TGTGCCAGCAGTTTCCCCGGACTCACCGGGGAGCTGTTTTTT. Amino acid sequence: CASSFPGLTGELFF. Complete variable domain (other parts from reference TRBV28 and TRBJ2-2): DVKVTQSSRYLVKRTGEKVFLECVQDMDHENMFWYRQDPGLGLRLIYFSYDVKMKEKGDIPEGYSVSREKKERFSLILESASTNQTSMYLCASSFPGLTGELFFGEGSRLTVL.

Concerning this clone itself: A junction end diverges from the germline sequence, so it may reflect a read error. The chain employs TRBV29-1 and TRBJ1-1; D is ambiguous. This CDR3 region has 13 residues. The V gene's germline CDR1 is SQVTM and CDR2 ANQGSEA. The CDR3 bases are TGCAGCGTAGAAGACCCTTCGGACACTGAAGCTTTCTTT. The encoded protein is CSVEDPSDTEAFF.

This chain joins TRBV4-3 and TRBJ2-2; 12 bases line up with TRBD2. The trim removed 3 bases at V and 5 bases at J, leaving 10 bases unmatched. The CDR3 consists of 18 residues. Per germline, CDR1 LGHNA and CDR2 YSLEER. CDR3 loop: CASSHGPTSGSVTGELFF. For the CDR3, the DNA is TGCGCCAGCAGCCATGGCCCGACTAGCGGGAGTGTGACCGGGGAGCTGTTTTTT.

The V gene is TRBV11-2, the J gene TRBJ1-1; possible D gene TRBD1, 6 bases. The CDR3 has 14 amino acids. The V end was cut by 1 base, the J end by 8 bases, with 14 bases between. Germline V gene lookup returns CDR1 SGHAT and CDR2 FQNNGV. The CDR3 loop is CASSLARGAGEAFF. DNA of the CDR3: TGTGCCAGCAGCTTAGCGCGGGGGGCAGGCGAAGCTTTCTTT.

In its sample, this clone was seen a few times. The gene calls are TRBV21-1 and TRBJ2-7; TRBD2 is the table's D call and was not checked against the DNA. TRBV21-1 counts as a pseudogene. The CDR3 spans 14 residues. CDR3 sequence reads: CASSKDVASYEQYF. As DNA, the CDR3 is TGTGCCAGCAGCAAAGATGTAGCGTCCTACGAGCAGTACTTC.

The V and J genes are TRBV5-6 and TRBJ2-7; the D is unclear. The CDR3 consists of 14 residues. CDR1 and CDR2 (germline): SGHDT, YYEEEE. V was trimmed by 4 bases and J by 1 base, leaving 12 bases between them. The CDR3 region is CASSEAGLSYEQYF. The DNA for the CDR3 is TGTGCCAGCAGCGAGGCTGGCTTGTCCTACGAGCAGTACTTC.

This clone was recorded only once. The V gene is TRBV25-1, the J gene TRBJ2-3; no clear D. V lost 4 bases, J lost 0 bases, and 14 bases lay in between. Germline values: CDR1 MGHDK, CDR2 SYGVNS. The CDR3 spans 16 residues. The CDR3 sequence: CASSALGQLSTDTQYF. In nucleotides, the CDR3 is TGTGCCAGCAGTGCCCTTGGGCAGCTGAGCACAGATACGCAGTATTTT.

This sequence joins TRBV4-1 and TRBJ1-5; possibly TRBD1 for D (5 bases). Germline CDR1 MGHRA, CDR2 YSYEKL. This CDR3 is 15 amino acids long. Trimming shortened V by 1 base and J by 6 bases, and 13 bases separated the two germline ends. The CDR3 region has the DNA TGCGCCAGCAGCCAAGGAATGGGGCTCCCTCAGCCCCAGCATTTT. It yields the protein CASSQGMGLPQPQHF.

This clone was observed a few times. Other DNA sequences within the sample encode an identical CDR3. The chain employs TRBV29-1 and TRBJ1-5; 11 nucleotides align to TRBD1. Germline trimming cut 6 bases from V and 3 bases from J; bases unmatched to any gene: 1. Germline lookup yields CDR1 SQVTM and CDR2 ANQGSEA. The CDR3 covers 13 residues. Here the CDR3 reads CSVGQGDNQPQHF. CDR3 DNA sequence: TGCAGCGTGGGACAGGGGGACAATCAGCCCCAGCATTTT.

DNA for the CDR3: TGTGCCAGCAGCTGGGGCCTAAGCACAGATACGCAGTATTTT. Its translation is CASSWGLSTDTQYF. V and J are TRBV11-2 and TRBJ2-3, with D possibly being TRBD1 (5 bases). Germline V gene data show CDR1 as SGHAT and CDR2 as FQNNGV. The CDR3 runs 14 residues. V was cut by 4 bases and J by 0 bases, with 8 bases left in between. The variable domain in full, completed from reference TRBV11-2 and TRBJ2-3, reads EAGVAQSPRYKIIEKRQSVAFWCNPISGHATLYWYQQILGQGPKLLIQFQNNGVVDDSQLPKDRFSAERLKGVDSTLKIQPAKLEDSAVYLCASSWGLSTDTQYFGPGTRLTVL.

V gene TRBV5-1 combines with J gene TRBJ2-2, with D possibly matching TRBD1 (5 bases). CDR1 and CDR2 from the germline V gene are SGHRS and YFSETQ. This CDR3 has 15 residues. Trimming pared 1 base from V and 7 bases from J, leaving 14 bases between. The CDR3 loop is CASSLMAGKSGELFF. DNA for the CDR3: TGCGCCAGCAGCTTGATGGCAGGGAAGAGCGGGGAGCTGTTTTTT.

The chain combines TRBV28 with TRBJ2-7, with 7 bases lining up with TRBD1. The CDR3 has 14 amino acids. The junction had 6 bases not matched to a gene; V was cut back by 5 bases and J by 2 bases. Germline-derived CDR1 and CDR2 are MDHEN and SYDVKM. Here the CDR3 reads CASSLDRLPYEQYF. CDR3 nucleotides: TGTGCCAGCAGTCTGGACAGGCTGCCCTACGAGCAGTACTTC.

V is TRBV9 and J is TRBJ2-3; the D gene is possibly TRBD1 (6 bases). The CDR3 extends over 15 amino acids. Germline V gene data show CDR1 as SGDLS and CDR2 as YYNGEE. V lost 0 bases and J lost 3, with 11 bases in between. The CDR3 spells CASSVDFQGTDTQYF. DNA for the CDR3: TGTGCCAGCAGCGTAGATTTCCAGGGGACAGATACGCAGTATTTT.

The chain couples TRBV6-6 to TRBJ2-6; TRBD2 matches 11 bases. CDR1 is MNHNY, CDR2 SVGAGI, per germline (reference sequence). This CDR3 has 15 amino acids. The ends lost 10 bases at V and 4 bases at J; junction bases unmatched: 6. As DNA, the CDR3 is TGTGCCATCCGACTAGCGGGAACCGGGGCCAACGTCCTGACTTTC. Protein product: CAIRLAGTGANVLTF.

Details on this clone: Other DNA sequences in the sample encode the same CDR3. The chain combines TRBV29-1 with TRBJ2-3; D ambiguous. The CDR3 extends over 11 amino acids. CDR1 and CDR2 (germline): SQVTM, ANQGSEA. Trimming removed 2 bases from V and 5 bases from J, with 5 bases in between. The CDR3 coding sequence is TGCAGCGTTGAACCCGGAGATACGCAGTATTTT. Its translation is CSVEPGDTQYF.